Given below is one TCR beta chain in context. The antigen remains unidentified. The sample is drawn from a study of T cell responses to AZD1222 COVID-19 vaccine. The CDR3 has 18 amino acids. Germline V gene lookup returns CDR1 LGHNA and CDR2 YNFKEQ. Trimming cost V 3 bases and J 0 bases, with 15 bases left between them. Clones were read by immunoSEQ multiplex PCR, and TCRdb kept only the in-frame ones, dropping some. The table has some 130,000 clones, roughly 90% seen once. Study outcomes and limitations: Donor demographics were predominantly white British with a female majority; clonal diversity may be underestimated. Of the AZD1222 recipients, only 5 or 6 were seropositive at baseline. CD4 TCRs associated with vaccination spanned spike, dominating at 160-218 and 743-854.

This sequence was found in an adult in good health. The V gene is TRBV4-2, the J gene TRBJ2-6; possibly TRBD1 for D (6 bases). The sample here was peripheral blood, taken on day 0 of AZD1222 vaccination. CDR3 coding DNA: TGTGCCAGCAGCCACGGGGACACCACACCCTCTGGGGCCAACGTCCTGACTTTC. Protein: CASSHGDTTPSGANVLTF.